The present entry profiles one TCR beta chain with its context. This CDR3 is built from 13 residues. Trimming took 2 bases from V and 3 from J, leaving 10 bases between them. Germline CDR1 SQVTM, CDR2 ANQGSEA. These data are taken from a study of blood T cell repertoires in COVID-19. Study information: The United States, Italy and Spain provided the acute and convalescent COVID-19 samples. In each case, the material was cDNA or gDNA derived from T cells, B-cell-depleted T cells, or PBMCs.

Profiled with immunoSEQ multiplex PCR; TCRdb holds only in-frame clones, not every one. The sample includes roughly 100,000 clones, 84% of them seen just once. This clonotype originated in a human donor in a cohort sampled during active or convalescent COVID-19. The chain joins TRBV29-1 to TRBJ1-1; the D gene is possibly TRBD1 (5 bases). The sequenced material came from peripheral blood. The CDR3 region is CSVEYGGDTEAFF. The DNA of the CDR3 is TGCAGCGTTGAATATGGAGGGGACACTGAAGCTTTCTTT.